Shown below are 17 T cell receptor beta chains from a single sample sequenced in a study of T-cell reconstitution after alpha-beta-depleted transplantation in children. The authors prepared the TCRbeta library with unique molecular identifiers. Each CDR3 protein gets one entry after TCRdb re-called the PCR reads with MiXCR. The table lists around 300,000 distinct CDR3 sequences, over 9% of them singletons. This material consisted of PBMCs, taken before TCRalphabeta/CD19-depleted stem cell transplant. Receptors originate from a boy in the first two years of life with acute myeloid leukemia, due to receive a stem cell transplant.

The table lists this clonotype with many counts. V and J are TRBV12-3 or TRBV12-4 and TRBJ2-6; D gene uncertain. The germline V and J ends were trimmed by 3 bases and 0 bases, with 21 bases remaining between them. The CDR3 is 20 amino acids. The CDR3 DNA sequence: TGTGCCAGCAGTTTGGGCCCATCCGCTGGGATCTTCTCTGGGGCCAACGTCCTGACTTTC. It encodes CASSLGPSAGIFSGANVLTF.

This clonotype has ten or more counts. The V and J genes are TRBV18 and TRBJ2-3; TRBD1 is a possible D gene (6 bases). Germline V gives CDR1 KGHSH, CDR2 LQKENI. The CDR3 is 15 residues long. Trimming took 0 bases from V and 3 from J, leaving 10 bases between them. The CDR3 region has the DNA TGTGCCAGCTCACCACCAGGACAGATGACAGATACGCAGTATTTT. It is translated as CASSPPGQMTDTQYF.

This clonotype was counted a few times. This rearrangement joins TRBV2 to TRBJ2-3, with 8 bases lining up with TRBD2. CDR1 is SNHLY, CDR2 FYNNEI, per germline. This CDR3 comprises 17 residues. V trimming: 2 bases; J trimming: 5 bases; junction bases outside the gene matches: 12. CDR3 region: CASSELKGLVSLDTQYF. The CDR3 DNA follows: TGTGCCAGCAGTGAACTGAAGGGACTAGTTTCCCTAGATACGCAGTATTTT.

This clonotype occurred many times. The chain employs TRBV18 and TRBJ2-7; TRBD1 agrees at 7 bases. V was pared by 6 bases and J by 4 bases, with 6 bases of the junction left unmatched. CDR1 and CDR2 from the germline V gene are KGHSH and LQKENI. The length of the CDR3 is 13 residues. The CDR3 loop reads CASSPDRIYEQYF. The CDR3 nucleotides are TGTGCCAGCTCCCCGGACAGGATTTACGAGCAGTACTTC.

The genes are TRBV4-2 and TRBJ1-1; TRBD1 matches 7 bases. This CDR3 spans 14 amino acids. J was trimmed by 4 bases and V by 1 base; bases with no gene match: 3. The germline V gene encodes CDR1 LGHNA and CDR2 YNFKEQ. Here the CDR3 reads CASSQVRDSTEAFF. As DNA, the CDR3 is TGTGCCAGCAGCCAAGTCCGGGACAGCACTGAAGCTTTCTTT.

Ten or more counts support this clonotype. An end of the junction does not agree with germline; a read error may underlie this. The chain employs TRBV3-1 and TRBJ2-3; D unclear. Germline values: CDR1 LGHDT, CDR2 YNNKEL (reference sequence). The CDR3 is 16 amino acids. CDR3 sequence: CASSRAPDLSTDTQYF. The CDR3 DNA sequence: TGTGCCAGTAGCCGTGCCCCCGACTTGAGCACAGATACGCAGTATTTT.

This clonotype has at least ten counts. The V and J genes are TRBV7-9 and TRBJ1-5; TRBD1 matches 8 bases. Germline V gene data show CDR1 as SEHNR and CDR2 as FQNEAQ (reference sequence). Germline trimming cut 8 bases from V and 7 bases from J; bases unmatched to any gene: 7. This CDR3 has 13 amino acids. The CDR3 protein is CASGSGQGQPQHF. The CDR3 nucleotides are TGTGCCAGCGGTTCAGGACAGGGCCAGCCCCAGCATTTT. Full variable domain (outside the CDR3, taken from reference TRBV7-9 and TRBJ1-5): DTGVSQNPRHKITKRGQNVTFRCDPISEHNRLYWYRQTLGQGPEFLTYFQNEAQLEKSRLLSDRFSAERPKGSFSTLEIQRTEQGDSAMYLCASGSGQGQPQHFGDGTRLSIL.

The table lists this clonotype with many counts. In nucleotides, the CDR3 is TGCGCCAGCAGCCAAGCGGGGTTTCGCACAGATACGCAGTATTTT. This gives the protein CASSQAGFRTDTQYF. The chain recombines TRBV4-3 with TRBJ2-3; D is perhaps TRBD2 (5 bases). Germline values: CDR1 LGHNA, CDR2 YSLEER. CDR3 length: 15 amino acids. The V end was cut by 1 base, the J end by 1 base, with 9 bases between.

There are many counts of this clonotype. This chain connects TRBV12-3 or TRBV12-4 to TRBJ2-7; 7 nucleotides line up with TRBD1. The CDR3 extends over 19 amino acids. V lost 6 bases, J lost 0 bases, and 20 bases stayed unmatched. As DNA, the CDR3 is TGTGCCAGCAGCAAGTTTGTTATTCGAGGACAGGCGTACTCCTACGAGCAGTACTTC. This sequence encodes CASSKFVIRGQAYSYEQYF.

Ten or more counts support this clonotype. The chain combines TRBV3-1 with TRBJ2-1, with 14 nucleotides matching TRBD2. The junction had 11 bases not matched to a gene; V was cut back by 2 bases and J by 2 bases. Germline CDR1 LGHDT, CDR2 YNNKEL (reference sequence). This CDR3 contains 20 residues. This CDR3 reads CASSQRVTSGRAKTYNEQFF. In DNA, the CDR3 is TGTGCCAGCAGCCAAAGGGTGACTAGCGGGAGGGCCAAAACCTACAATGAGCAGTTCTTC.

This clonotype was detected many times. The rearrangement links TRBV7-9 to TRBJ1-2; D ambiguous. V lost 1 base, J lost 8 bases, and 8 bases lay in between. The germline gives CDR1 SEHNR, CDR2 FQNEAQ (reference sequence). The CDR3 spans 12 residues. In DNA, the CDR3 is TGTGCCAGCAGCTTAGGTCGTGGGGGCTACACCTTC. This translates into CASSLGRGGYTF.

Worth noting for this clonotype: A read error may be the cause here, since a much bigger clone is one base away. The rearrangement joins TRBV28 to TRBJ2-1, with 8 nucleotides matching TRBD2. CDR1 is MDHEN and CDR2 is SYDVKM in the germline V gene. V lost 5 bases, J lost 0 bases, and 12 bases stayed unmatched. CDR3 size: 18 residues. The CDR3 DNA reads TGTGCCAGCAGTCCTCCTAGCGGGCCTTTAAGCTCCTACAATGAGCAGTTCTTC. Amino acid sequence: CASSPPSGPLSSYNEQFF. The full variable domain, in which reference TRBV28 and TRBJ2-1 provide the parts outside the CDR3, is DVKVTQSSRYLVKRTGEKVFLECVQDMDHENMFWYRQDPGLGLRLIYFSYDVKMKEKGDIPEGYSVSREKKERFSLILESASTNQTSMYLCASSPPSGPLSSYNEQFFGPGTRLTVL.

This clonotype was recorded at least ten times. The chain couples TRBV7-9 to TRBJ1-1, with TRBD1 as a possible D gene (6 bases). V was clipped by 3 bases and J by 0 bases, with 14 bases between them. Per germline, CDR1 SEHNR and CDR2 FQNEAQ (reference sequence). This CDR3 spans 16 amino acids. The CDR3 sequence: CASSFQGSTMNTEAFF. In nucleotides, the CDR3 is TGTGCCAGCAGCTTCCAGGGGTCGACCATGAACACTGAAGCTTTCTTT.

This clonotype was recorded at least ten times. The chain links TRBV6-1 to TRBJ1-1; D unresolved. The CDR3 extends over 14 amino acids. Trimming pared 6 bases from V and 0 bases from J, leaving 11 bases between. In germline, CDR1 is MNHNS, CDR2 SASEGT. CDR3 nucleotides: TGTGCCAGCAGGTTGCGGACCTTGAACACTGAAGCTTTCTTT. As protein: CASRLRTLNTEAFF.

The sample holds a few counts of this clonotype. This chain joins TRBV6-2 or TRBV6-3 and TRBJ1-2, with D perhaps matching TRBD1 (5 bases). V was trimmed by 6 bases and J by 7 bases, leaving 9 bases between them. Germline assignment: CDR1 MNHEY and CDR2 SVGEGT. The CDR3 spans 11 residues. CDR3 region: CASSHGGGYTF. The CDR3 DNA is TGTGCCAGCAGCCACGGGGGTGGCTACACCTTC.

A few counts support this clonotype. The V call is TRBV24-1, the J call TRBJ2-1, with TRBD2 identical over 10 bases. Trimming cost V 6 bases and J 7 bases; bases outside gene matches: 8. CDR3 length: 15 amino acids. CDR1 is KGHDR and CDR2 is SFDVKD in the germline V gene. This CDR3 is CATSSISGGRNEQFF. The CDR3 region has the DNA TGTGCCACCAGTTCGATTAGCGGGGGGAGGAATGAGCAGTTCTTC.

This clonotype occurred many times. The J gene is TRBJ1-1, the V gene TRBV7-9; TRBD1 aligns across 7 bases. This CDR3 is built from 15 residues. Germline V gene sequence: CDR1 SEHNR, CDR2 FQNEAQ (reference sequence). J lost 2 bases, V lost 1 base, and 4 bases had no gene match. The DNA for the CDR3 is TGTGCCAGCAGCTTAGACGAGGGGGCCAACACTGAAGCTTTCTTT. Residues: CASSLDEGANTEAFF. The complete variable domain, with remaining parts taken from reference TRBV7-9 and TRBJ1-1, reads DTGVSQNPRHKITKRGQNVTFRCDPISEHNRLYWYRQTLGQGPEFLTYFQNEAQLEKSRLLSDRFSAERPKGSFSTLEIQRTEQGDSAMYLCASSLDEGANTEAFFGQGTRLTVV.